The sequence of this T cell receptor beta chain was determined in a study of T cell responses to AZD1222 COVID-19 vaccine. In the study overall: Investigators merged groups given second doses at roughly 4 or roughly 12 weeks.

The study's findings and limits: The peak T cell response came first, and repertoires were sampled only after it. Among the donors, most were white British and more were female, and clonal diversity was possibly underestimated.

In the case of this clone: Its antigen is undetermined.

The assay was immunoSEQ multiplex PCR, and TCRdb's table has in-frame clones only and misses some. Seen here are approximately 120,000 clones, roughly 86% observed once, and the top ten hold about 9.4%. J gave up 0 bases and V 6 bases, and 5 bases lay outside the gene matches. The CDR3 length is 16 residues. Per germline, CDR1 LNHDA and CDR2 SQIVND (reference sequence). Sequenced material: peripheral blood, taken on day 0 of AZD1222 vaccination. The clonotype originates from an adult in good health. The chain carries TRBV19 and TRBJ1-3, with TRBD1 matching over 10 bases. This CDR3 reads CASSLDRGFSGNTIYF. CDR3 nucleotide sequence: TGTGCCAGTAGCCTGGACAGGGGGTTCTCTGGAAACACCATATATTTT.